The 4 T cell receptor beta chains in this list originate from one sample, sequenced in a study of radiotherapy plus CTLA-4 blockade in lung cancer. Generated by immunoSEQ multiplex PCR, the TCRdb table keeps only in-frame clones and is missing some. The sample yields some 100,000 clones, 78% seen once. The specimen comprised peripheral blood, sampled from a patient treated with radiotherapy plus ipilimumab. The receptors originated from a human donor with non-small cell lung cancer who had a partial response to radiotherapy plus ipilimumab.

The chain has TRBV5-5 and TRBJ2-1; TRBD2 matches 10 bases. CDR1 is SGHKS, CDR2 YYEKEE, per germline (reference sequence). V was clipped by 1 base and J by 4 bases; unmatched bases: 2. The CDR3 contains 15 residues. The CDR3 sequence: CASSLLAGDYNEQFF. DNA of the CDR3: TGTGCCAGCAGCTTGCTAGCGGGGGATTACAATGAGCAGTTCTTC.

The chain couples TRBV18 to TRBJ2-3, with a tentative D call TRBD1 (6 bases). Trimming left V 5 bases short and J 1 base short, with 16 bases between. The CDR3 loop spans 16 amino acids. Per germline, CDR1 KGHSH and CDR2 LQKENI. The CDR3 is CASSSQGGSGTDTQYF. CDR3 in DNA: TGTGCCAGCTCATCACAGGGCGGGTCGGGCACAGATACGCAGTATTTT.

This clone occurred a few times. The CDR3 region has the DNA TGTGCCAGCAGTTTAGGGCAGGGGGCGAGGACTGAAGCTTTCTTT. It yields the protein CASSLGQGARTEAFF. The V and J genes are TRBV28 and TRBJ1-1; 8 bases fit TRBD1. With V trimmed by 2 bases and J by 5 bases, 7 bases remained unmatched. The CDR3 length is 15 residues. CDR1 MDHEN and CDR2 SYDVKM come from the germline V gene.

CDR3 sequence: CASSPTTLADAYNEQFF. The CDR3 DNA reads as TGCGCCAGCAGCCCAACGACCCTAGCGGACGCCTACAATGAGCAGTTCTTC. The chain uses TRBV4-1 and TRBJ2-1, with 7 bases that match TRBD2. Germline V gives CDR1 MGHRA, CDR2 YSYEKL. The CDR3 sequence is 17 residues long. With V trimmed by 4 bases and J by 2 bases, 11 bases remained unmatched.